This entry is about one T cell receptor (beta chain). This sample is drawn from a study of blood T cell repertoires in COVID-19. CDR3 size: 16 residues. Trimming took 5 bases from V and 6 from J, leaving 23 bases between them. Germline CDR1 is SGHVS and CDR2 is FNYEAQ. The method was immunoSEQ multiplex PCR; TCRdb's version includes in-frame clones alone and lacks a portion of them. This sample yields a few hundred thousand clones, of which approximately 82% are seen a single time; around 16% belongs to the top ten. The V gene is TRBV7-6, the J gene TRBJ2-7; TRBD2 is a possible D gene (6 bases). Sequences were obtained from PBMCs or T cells enriched from blood (not recorded which). The receptor was isolated from a man aged 40-50 years who had recovered from COVID-19. The chain's CDR3 is CASSVESSGTLLEQYF. In nucleotides, the CDR3 is TGTGCCAGCAGCGTTGAGTCCTCCGGGACTTTACTCGAGCAGTACTTC.